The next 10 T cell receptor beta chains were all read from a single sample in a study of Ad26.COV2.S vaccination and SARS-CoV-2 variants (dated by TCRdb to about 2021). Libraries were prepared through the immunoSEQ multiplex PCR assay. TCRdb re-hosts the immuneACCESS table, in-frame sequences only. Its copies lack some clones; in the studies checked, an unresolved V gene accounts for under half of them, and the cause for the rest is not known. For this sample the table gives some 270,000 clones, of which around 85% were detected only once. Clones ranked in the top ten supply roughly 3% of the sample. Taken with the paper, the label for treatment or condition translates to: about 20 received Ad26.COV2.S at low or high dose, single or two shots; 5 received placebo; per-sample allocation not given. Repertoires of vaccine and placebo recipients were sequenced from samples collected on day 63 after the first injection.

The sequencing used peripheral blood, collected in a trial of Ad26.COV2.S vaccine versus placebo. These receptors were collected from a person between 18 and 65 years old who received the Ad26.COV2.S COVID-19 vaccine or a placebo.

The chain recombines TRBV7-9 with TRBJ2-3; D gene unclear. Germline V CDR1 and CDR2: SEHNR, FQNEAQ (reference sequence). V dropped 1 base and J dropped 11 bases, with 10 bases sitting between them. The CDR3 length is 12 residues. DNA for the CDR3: TGTGCCAGCAGCTTAGAGAAAGTGAAGCAGTATTTT. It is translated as CASSLEKVKQYF.

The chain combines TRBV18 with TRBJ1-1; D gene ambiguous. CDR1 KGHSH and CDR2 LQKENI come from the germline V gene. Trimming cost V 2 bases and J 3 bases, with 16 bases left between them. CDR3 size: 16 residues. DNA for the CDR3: TGTGCCAGCTCACCAATAGGCTACTATGAAGACACTGAAGCTTTCTTT. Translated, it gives CASSPIGYYEDTEAFF.

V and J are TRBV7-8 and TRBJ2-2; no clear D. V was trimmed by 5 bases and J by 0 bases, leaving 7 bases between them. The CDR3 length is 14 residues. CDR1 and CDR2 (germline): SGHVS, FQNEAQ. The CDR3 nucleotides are TGTGCCAGCAGCGTAAGCGCGAACACCGGGGAGCTGTTTTTT. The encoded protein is CASSVSANTGELFF.

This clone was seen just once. The CDR3 loop reads CASSYGGVAKNIQYF. The DNA for the CDR3 is TGTGCCAGCAGTTACGGTGGAGTAGCCAAAAACATTCAGTACTTC. The genes are TRBV6-5 and TRBJ2-4; D is ambiguous. Germline CDR1 MNHEY, CDR2 SVGAGI. The V and J ends lost 2 bases and 0 bases respectively, with 8 bases between them. The CDR3 covers 15 residues.

CDR3 loop: CATNKGLGWGGELFF. In nucleotides, the CDR3 is TGTGCCACCAACAAGGGACTAGGGTGGGGCGGGGAGCTGTTTTTT. The chain joins TRBV7-8 to TRBJ2-2; 8 nucleotides match TRBD2. CDR3 length: 15 amino acids. Per the germline V gene, CDR1 is SGHVS and CDR2 is FQNEAQ. Unmatched junction bases numbered 14, after V lost 10 bases and J lost 7 bases.

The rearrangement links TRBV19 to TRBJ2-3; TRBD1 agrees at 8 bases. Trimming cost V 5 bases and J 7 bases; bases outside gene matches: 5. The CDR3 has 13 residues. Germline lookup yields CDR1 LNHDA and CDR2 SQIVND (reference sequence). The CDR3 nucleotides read TGTGCCAGTAGTTCTGGACAGGGAAATACGCAGTATTTT. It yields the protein CASSSGQGNTQYF.

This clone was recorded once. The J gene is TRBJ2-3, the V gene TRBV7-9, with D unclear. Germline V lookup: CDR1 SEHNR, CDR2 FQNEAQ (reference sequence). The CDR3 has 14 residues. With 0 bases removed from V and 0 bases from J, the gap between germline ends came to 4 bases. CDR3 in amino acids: CASSLAGSTDTQYF. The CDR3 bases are TGTGCCAGCAGCTTAGCGGGGAGCACAGATACGCAGTATTTT.

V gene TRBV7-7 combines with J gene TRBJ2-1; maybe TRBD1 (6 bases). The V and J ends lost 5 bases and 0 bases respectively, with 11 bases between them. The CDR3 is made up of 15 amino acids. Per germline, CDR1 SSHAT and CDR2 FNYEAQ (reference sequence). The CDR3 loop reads CASSLKQGSYNEQFF. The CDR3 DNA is TGTGCCAGCAGCCTTAAACAGGGCTCCTACAATGAGCAGTTCTTC.

CDR3 in DNA: TGCGCCAGCAGCCCCCAAGGCCGTGAAAAACTGTTTTTT. Its protein is CASSPQGREKLFF. V usage is TRBV5-1 and J usage is TRBJ1-4; D is unclear. Germline V gives CDR1 SGHRS, CDR2 YFSETQ. This CDR3 has 13 amino acids. The ends were cut back, 4 bases at V and 7 bases at J, with 11 bases in the middle.

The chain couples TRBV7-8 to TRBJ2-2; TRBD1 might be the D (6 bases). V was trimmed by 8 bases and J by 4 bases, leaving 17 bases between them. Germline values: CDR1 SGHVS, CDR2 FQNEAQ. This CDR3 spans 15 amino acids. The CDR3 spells CASEIQGSGTGELFF. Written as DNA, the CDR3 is TGTGCCAGCGAAATACAGGGAAGTGGCACCGGGGAGCTGTTTTTT.